This T cell receptor beta chain was recorded in a study of circulating CD8 cells and anti-PD-1 response in melanoma. Points from the study as a whole: Subset repertoires were largely private at M1, with under 8% shared. Tumor reactivity was tested by peptide assays on expanded sorted subsets.

Four subsets defined by PD-1 and/or TIGIT were sorted from live CD3+CD8+TCRalphabeta+ cells. Using about 15 ng of total RNA, TCR libraries were made with the QIAseq Immune Repertoire TCR panel. TCRdb itself ran the reads through MiXCR, one entry per CDR3 protein. Of about 650 distinct CDR3 sequences listed, roughly 9% were seen once; the top ten hold roughly 45%. The ends were cut back, 6 bases at V and 0 bases at J, with 12 bases in the middle. Germline CDR1 reads SGHRS; CDR2 reads YFSETQ. The length of the CDR3 is 14 residues. This clonotype was picked up a small number of times. What it binds is not known.

This specimen was CD8+ T cells from PBMCs, taken at baseline or after one month of anti-PD-1 therapy (not recorded which). This TCR came from a human donor with melanoma. The chain joins TRBV5-1 to TRBJ2-5; unclear D gene. CDR3: CASTPGPDQETQYF. Here the CDR3 DNA reads TGCGCCAGCACCCCAGGACCCGACCAAGAGACCCAGTACTTC.